Following are 18 T cell receptor beta chains from one sample sequenced in a study of blood T cells in healthy people across ages. Primers used in a second PCR of roughly 6 to 12 cycles were a sample-barcoded 5' primer and a J-beta primer mix. TCRdb used MiXCR to reprocess the 5' RACE reads, holding one entry per CDR3 protein. The data show about 1.6 million distinct CDR3 sequences, about 31% seen once. Material for sequencing was blood. Receptors originate from a woman aged 25 to 39 in good health.

This clonotype was seen only a few times. The chain is built from TRBV2 and TRBJ2-3; D may be TRBD1 (6 bases). The CDR3 has 13 amino acids. With 8 bases removed from V and 2 bases from J, the gap between germline ends came to 11 bases. The germline V gene has CDR1 SNHLY and CDR2 FYNNEI. The DNA for the CDR3 is TGTGCCAGCGGACGGGACAACACAGATACGCAGTATTTT. Its translation: CASGRDNTDTQYF.

V usage is TRBV27 and J usage is TRBJ2-3; no reliable D call. The V end lost 3 bases, the J end lost 4 bases, and 14 bases lay between the germline ends. The length of the CDR3 is 15 residues. The germline gives CDR1 MNHEY, CDR2 SMNVEV (reference sequence). The CDR3 here is CASSLKLGLADTQYF. DNA of the CDR3: TGTGCCAGCAGTTTGAAGCTGGGGTTAGCAGATACGCAGTATTTT.

The chain carries TRBV7-2 and TRBJ2-3; D not resolved. This CDR3 region has 14 residues. V was pared by 0 bases and J by 2 bases, with 6 bases between. The germline V gene encodes CDR1 SGHTA and CDR2 FQGNSA. The CDR3 sequence: CASSLAVYTDTQYF. The CDR3 region has the DNA TGTGCCAGCAGCTTAGCAGTCTACACAGATACGCAGTATTTT.

As DNA, the CDR3 is TGTGCCAGCAGCCAAGACAAGGACGCCTACGAGCAGTACTTC. It yields the protein CASSQDKDAYEQYF. The chain employs TRBV12-3 or TRBV12-4 and TRBJ2-7; D gene uncertain. The V end lost 6 bases, the J end lost 2 bases, and 14 bases lay between the germline ends. This CDR3 has 14 residues.

This clonotype was observed a few times. The rearrangement links TRBV5-6 to TRBJ1-4; possibly TRBD1 for D (5 bases). V was cut by 3 bases and J by 6 bases, with 15 bases left in between. This CDR3 has 15 amino acids. CDR1 is SGHDT and CDR2 is YYEEEE in the germline V gene. CDR3 protein: CASSSMGREDEKLFF. The CDR3 DNA reads TGTGCCAGCAGCTCAATGGGGCGCGAGGATGAAAAACTGTTTTTT.

This clonotype was seen more than once but under ten times. The chain carries TRBV20-1 and TRBJ2-1; tentatively, D is TRBD1 (6 bases). This CDR3 spans 14 amino acids. V shed 1 base and J shed 3 bases, with 10 bases lying between them. Looked up from germline, CDR1 is DFQATT and CDR2 is SNEGSKA (reference sequence). The CDR3 DNA reads as TGCAGTGCTAGAGGCAGGGGATACTACAATGAGCAGTTCTTC. It encodes CSARGRGYYNEQFF.

On this clonotype itself: Compared with germline, one end of the junction differs, possibly owing to a read error. V usage is TRBV6-1 and J usage is TRBJ2-1; possible D gene TRBD1, 5 bases. CDR3 length: 15 amino acids. Germline values: CDR1 MNHNS, CDR2 SASEGT. Here the CDR3 reads CTSNPGFGSYNEQFF. For the CDR3, the DNA is TGTACCAGCAACCCAGGGTTTGGCTCCTACAATGAGCAGTTCTTC.

The chain couples TRBV12-3 or TRBV12-4 to TRBJ2-3; 10 nucleotides line up with TRBD2. Trimming cost V 6 bases and J 6 bases; bases outside gene matches: 6. This CDR3 has 14 amino acids. The CDR3 bases are TGTGCCAGCAGGCATAGCGGGGGGTCGGATACGCAGTATTTT. Translated, it gives CASRHSGGSDTQYF.

The chain joins TRBV20-1 to TRBJ2-7; no clear D. Trimming stripped 8 bases from V and 4 bases from J, with 15 bases between. Germline V gene lookup returns CDR1 DFQATT and CDR2 SNEGSKA (reference sequence). The CDR3 is 12 residues long. This CDR3 reads CSTGSRAYEQYF. CDR3 coding DNA: TGCAGTACCGGGTCCCGCGCATACGAGCAGTACTTC.

This clonotype was found a few times. V is TRBV6-5 and J is TRBJ2-4; 9 bases are shared with TRBD1. The last part of the DNA fits TRBJ2-7 better; the J call may be wrong. The CDR3 contains 14 residues. Germline loops: CDR1 MNHEY, CDR2 SVGAGI. CDR3 in amino acids: CASSYRDRATEQYF. The CDR3 nucleotides are TGTGCCAGCAGTTACCGGGACAGGGCAACCGAGCAGTACTTC.

Of note for this clonotype: Since a much larger clone is just one base distant, this may be a read error. The chain combines TRBV29-1 with TRBJ2-5; D unresolved. V lost 3 bases, J lost 2 bases, and 7 bases lay in between. Germline-derived CDR1 and CDR2 are SQVTM and ANQGSEA. This CDR3 is 12 amino acids long. CDR3 DNA: TGCAGCGTTGACAGGAATCAAGAGACCCAGTACTTC. This translates into CSVDRNQETQYF.

The CDR3 nucleotides are TGCAGTGCTAGAAGGGCAGGGGGCCGCTACGAGCAGTACTTC. It yields the protein CSARRAGGRYEQYF. The chain uses TRBV20-1 and TRBJ2-7; TRBD1 aligns across 8 bases. V was pared by 2 bases and J by 3 bases, with 6 bases of the junction left unmatched. The germline V gene has CDR1 DFQATT and CDR2 SNEGSKA (reference sequence). This CDR3 has 14 residues.

Points on this clonotype: This clone may be a read error of a much larger clone one base away. The chain recombines TRBV10-3 with TRBJ2-5; 7 bases are a match to TRBD1. The trim removed 11 bases at V and 2 bases at J, leaving 8 bases unmatched. CDR1 is ENHRY and CDR2 is SYGVKD in the germline V gene. The CDR3 runs 13 residues. The CDR3 DNA sequence: TGTGCCGCGGCCCCGACAGGGCAAGAGACCCAGTACTTC. Its translation: CAAAPTGQETQYF.

This clonotype has more than one count but fewer than ten. J is TRBJ1-4 and V is TRBV12-3 or TRBV12-4; TRBD1 matches 11 bases. The CDR3 totals 14 residues. After removal of 1 base from V and 10 bases from J, the junction contained 2 bases not matched to a gene. The DNA of the CDR3 is TGTGCCAGCAGTTTAGGGACAGGGGGCCCAAAACTGTTTTTT. Its translation is CASSLGTGGPKLFF.

The CDR3 bases are TGTGCCATTCGGACTTATGGCACAGATACGCAGTATTTT. Translating gives CAIRTYGTDTQYF. V usage is TRBV27 and J usage is TRBJ2-3; the D gene is possibly TRBD2 (5 bases). CDR3 length equals 13 residues. The germline CDR1 and CDR2 sequences are MNHEY and SMNVEV (reference sequence). V shed 10 bases and J shed 1 base, with 12 bases lying between them.

This clonotype was seen a handful of times. J is TRBJ2-1 and V is TRBV28; 8 bases match TRBD2. This CDR3 region has 15 residues. The J segment lost 1 base and the V segment lost 10 bases, leaving 9 bases of the junction unmatched. CDR1 is MDHEN, CDR2 SYDVKM, per germline. CDR3 in amino acids: CATRSGSPSYNEQFF. CDR3 coding DNA: TGTGCCACCCGGAGCGGGAGCCCTTCCTACAATGAGCAGTTCTTC.

V usage is TRBV7-9 and J usage is TRBJ2-2, with D perhaps matching TRBD1 or TRBD2 (6 bases each). This CDR3 contains 15 residues. The germline CDR1 and CDR2 sequences are SEHNR and FQNEAQ (reference sequence). V was clipped by 10 bases and J by 4 bases, with 19 bases between them. CDR3 nucleotides: TGTGCCAAGCTAGGAGGGGGGACGAGCACCGGGGAGCTGTTTTTT. Translation gives CAKLGGGTSTGELFF.

The chain carries TRBV25-1 and TRBJ1-4, with D maybe TRBD1 (5 bases). The germline CDR1 and CDR2 sequences are MGHDK and SYGVNS. The germline V and J ends were trimmed by 8 bases and 2 bases, with 12 bases remaining between them. The CDR3 is made up of 14 amino acids. The CDR3 spells CASGKGPTNEKLFF. In DNA, the CDR3 is TGTGCCAGCGGGAAGGGGCCGACTAATGAAAAACTGTTTTTT.